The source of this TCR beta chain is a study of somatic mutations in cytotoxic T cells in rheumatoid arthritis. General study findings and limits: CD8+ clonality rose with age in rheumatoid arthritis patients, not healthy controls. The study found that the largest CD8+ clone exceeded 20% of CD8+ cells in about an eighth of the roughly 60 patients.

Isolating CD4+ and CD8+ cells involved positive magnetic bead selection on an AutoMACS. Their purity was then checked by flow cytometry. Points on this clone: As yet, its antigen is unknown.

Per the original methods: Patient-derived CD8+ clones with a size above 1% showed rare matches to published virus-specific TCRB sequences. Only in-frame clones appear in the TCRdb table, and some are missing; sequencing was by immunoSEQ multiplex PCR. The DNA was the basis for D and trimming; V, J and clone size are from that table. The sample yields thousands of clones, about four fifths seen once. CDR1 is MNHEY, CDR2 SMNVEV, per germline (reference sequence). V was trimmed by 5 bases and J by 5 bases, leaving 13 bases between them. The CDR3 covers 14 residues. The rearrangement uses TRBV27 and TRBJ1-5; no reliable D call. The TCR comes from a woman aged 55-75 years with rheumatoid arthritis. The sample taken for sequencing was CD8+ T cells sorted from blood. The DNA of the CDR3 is TGTGCCAGCAGTGAGGGATACGGGGATCAGCCCCAGCATTTT. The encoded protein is CASSEGYGDQPQHF.